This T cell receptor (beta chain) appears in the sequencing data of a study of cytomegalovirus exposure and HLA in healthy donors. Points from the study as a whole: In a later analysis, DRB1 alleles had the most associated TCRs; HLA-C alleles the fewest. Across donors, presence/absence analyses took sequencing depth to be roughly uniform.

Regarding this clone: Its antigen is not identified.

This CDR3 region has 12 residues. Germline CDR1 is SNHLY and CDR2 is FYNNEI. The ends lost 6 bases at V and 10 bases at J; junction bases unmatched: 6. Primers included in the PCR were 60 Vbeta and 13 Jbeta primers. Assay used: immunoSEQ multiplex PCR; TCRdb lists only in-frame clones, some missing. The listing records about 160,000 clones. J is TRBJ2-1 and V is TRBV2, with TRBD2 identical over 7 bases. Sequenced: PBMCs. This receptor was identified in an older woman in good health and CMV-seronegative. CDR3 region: CASRRLAPEQFF. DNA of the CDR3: TGTGCCAGCAGGAGACTAGCACCCGAGCAGTTCTTC.